The rows below give T cell receptor beta chains drawn from one sample of a study of STAT5B mutations in CD4+ large granular lymphocyte leukemia. The assay was immunoSEQ multiplex PCR, and TCRdb's table has in-frame clones only and misses some. The data contain approximately 30,000 clones, about 77% of them singletons. Sequencing was performed on CD4+ T cells from blood buffy coats. The receptor source for this set is a human donor in good health. Each CDR3 is given with its conserved first and last residue.

V: TRBV30; CDR3: CAWSTGASLSYNEQFF
V: TRBV11-2; CDR3: CASSGAPRSVVADTQYF
V: TRBV7-6; CDR3: CASSLQAGGTTDTQYF
V: TRBV7-2; CDR3: CASTHPGSYEQYF
V: TRBV5-1; CDR3: CASSLAGVGNTIYF
V: TRBV6-1; CDR3: CASSADRRSGNTIYF
V: TRBV27; CDR3: CASSLQGVGTQPQHF
V: TRBV11-2; CDR3: CASSPGTGAGNTIYF
V: TRBV30; CDR3: CAWSRGGSKNIQYF
V: TRBV12-5; CDR3: CASGLGQKTYEQYF
V: TRBV27; CDR3: CASSFWPLGSEKLFF
V: TRBV5-5; CDR3: CASSLETGRSYGYTF
V: TRBV28; CDR3: CASSWGNQPQHF
V: TRBV18; CDR3: CASSGTVNGYTF
V: TRBV30; CDR3: CAWIWGNTEAFF
V: TRBV6-1; CDR3: CASIRGGTSYEQYF
V: TRBV18; CDR3: CASSPLHQNTEAFF
V: TRBV19; CDR3: CASSSQSGANVLTF
V: TRBV7-9; CDR3: CASSLRSSTVANYGYTF
V: TRBV19; CDR3: CASSARGLTYEQYF
V: TRBV10-3; CDR3: CAISGVTSGSTDTQYF
V: TRBV29-1; CDR3: CSVALSGVGEQYF
V: TRBV5-1; CDR3: CASKKEQSSYEQYF
V: TRBV28; CDR3: CASSLGSDQPQHF
V: TRBV28; CDR3: CASTIRLASSGELFF
V: TRBV27; CDR3: CASRRPGGGYGYTF
V: TRBV7-9; CDR3: CASSLQAATNEKLFF
V: TRBV6-5; CDR3: CASSYRPGQGGTEAFF
V: TRBV19; CDR3: CASAIMSGRYNEQFF
V: TRBV5-4; CDR3: CASSLRTASTDTQYF
V: TRBV7-9; CDR3: CASSLMGGGEDTQYF
V: TRBV29-1; CDR3: CSVAKRATEQFF
V: TRBV10-3; CDR3: CAITGTAPTGELFF